Listed below are T cell receptor beta chains from one sample, sequenced in a study of T-cell reconstitution after alpha-beta-depleted transplantation in children. MiXCR, applied by TCRdb to the PCR reads, yields one record per CDR3 protein. The repertoire consists of more than 200,000 distinct CDR3 sequences, with over 15% occurring once and the leading ten covering 40% to 50%. The specimen comprised PBMCs, mostly from graft donor cells, sampled 360 days after TCRalphabeta/CD19-depleted stem cell transplant. The receptors here all came from a male patient aged 2 to 10 who had a stem cell transplant for acute lymphoblastic leukemia, so the T cells may come from the graft donor. Both conserved end residues are part of each CDR3. The D gene is left open where the match is weak. Rows give clone size only sometimes, using once, few, many, or a class for an expanded clone.

-,-,TRBV28,TRBJ1-4,TGTGCCAGCAGCACAGGGTCGGCTAATGAAAAACTGTTTTTT,CASSTGSANEKLFF
-,many,TRBV28,TRBJ1-2,TGTGCCAGCAGTTTCGAGGGGTTTCCATATGGCTACACCTTC,CASSFEGFPYGYTF
TRBD2,-,TRBV6-5,TRBJ2-1,TGTGCCAGCAGTTACTCGCAGCGGGGGGCCGCCTACAATGAGCAGTTCTTC,CASSYSQRGAAYNEQFF
TRBD2,few,TRBV12-3/TRBV12-4,TRBJ2-1,TGTGCCAGCAGGAAACTAGCGGGGGCAGATGAGCAGTTCTTC,CASRKLAGADEQFF
-,-,TRBV11-2,TRBJ2-5,TGTGCCAGCAGCTCGCGGGACAGCCAAGAGACCCAGTACTTC,CASSSRDSQETQYF
-,many,TRBV29-1,TRBJ1-4,TGCAGCGTTTCCGGCTATGAAAAACTGTTTTTT,CSVSGYEKLFF
-,-,TRBV3-1,TRBJ2-7,TGTGCCAGCAGTCCCAGCCTCAGGGGTATAGAAGACGAGCAGTACTTC,CASSPSLRGIEDEQYF
-,-,TRBV2,TRBJ1-3,TGTGCCAGCAGTGAAGGGGCCTCTGGAAACACCATATATTTT,CASSEGASGNTIYF
-,few,TRBV7-2,TRBJ1-6,TGTGGTTCGGGGCAGAAGAACAATTCACCCCTCCACTTT,CGSGQKNNSPLHF
-,-,TRBV12-3/TRBV12-4,TRBJ1-6,TGTGCCAGCAGCCTGATAGGTTCACCCCTCCACTTT,CASSLIGSPLHF
TRBD2,once,TRBV20-1,TRBJ2-7,TGCAGTGCTAGAGACGGACTAGCGGGGGACGAGCAGTACTTC,CSARDGLAGDEQYF
TRBD1,few,TRBV7-9,TRBJ2-4,TGTGCCAGCAGCGTCCGGGACAGGGGAAACATTCAGTACTTC,CASSVRDRGNIQYF
-,many,TRBV7-8,TRBJ1-1,TGTGCCAGCAGCTTAACGACGGACAGACATACTGAAGCTTTCTTT,CASSLTTDRHTEAFF
-,-,TRBV2,TRBJ2-2,TGTGCCAGCAGTCCTATCGGTTCGGCCGGGGAGCTGTTTTTT,CASSPIGSAGELFF
-,-,TRBV6-2/TRBV6-3,TRBJ1-6,TGTGCCAGCAGAAACAGGACACACTATAATTCACCCCTCCACTTT,CASRNRTHYNSPLHF
TRBD1,-,TRBV20-1,TRBJ2-7,TGCAGTGCGCCGGGACAGGTGGCCTACGAGCAGTACTTC,CSAPGQVAYEQYF
-,few,TRBV9,TRBJ1-4,TGTGCCAGCAGCGTAGCGCATTACGGGGCAGGAGGGGAACTGTTTTTT,CASSVAHYGAGGELFF
TRBD2,-,TRBV29-1,TRBJ2-1,TGCAGCGTTGACCTACCTCCGGGACTAGTAAGTCGCTCCTACAATGAGCAGTTCTTC,CSVDLPPGLVSRSYNEQFF
-,-,TRBV12-3/TRBV12-4,TRBJ2-1,TGTGCCAGCAGTCCAGGCGGTGGGGCTAAACAGAGCTCCTACAATGAGCAGTTCTTC,CASSPGGGAKQSSYNEQFF
-,many,TRBV28,TRBJ2-7,TGTGCCAGCAGTTTACCGGGACGGTCCTACGAGCAGTACTTC,CASSLPGRSYEQYF
-,-,TRBV6-5,TRBJ2-3,TGTGCCAGCAGTTACTCGCGATCGGGCGGGGATACGCAGTATTTT,CASSYSRSGGDTQYF
-,-,TRBV30,TRBJ1-1,TGTGCCTGGAGTGGAGGGATTGACACTGAAGCTTTCTTT,CAWSGGIDTEAFF
-,-,TRBV3-1,TRBJ2-5,TGTGCCAGCAGCCAAGACTACAGAGAGACCCAGTACTTC,CASSQDYRETQYF